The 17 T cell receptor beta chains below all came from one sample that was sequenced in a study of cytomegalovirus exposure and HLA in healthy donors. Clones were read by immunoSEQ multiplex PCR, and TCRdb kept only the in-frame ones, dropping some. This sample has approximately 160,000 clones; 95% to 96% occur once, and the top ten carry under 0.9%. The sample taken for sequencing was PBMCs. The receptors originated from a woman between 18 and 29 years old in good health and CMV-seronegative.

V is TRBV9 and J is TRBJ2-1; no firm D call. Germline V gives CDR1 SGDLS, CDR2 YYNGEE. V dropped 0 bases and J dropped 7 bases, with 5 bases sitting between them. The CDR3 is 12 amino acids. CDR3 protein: CASSVDMNEQFF. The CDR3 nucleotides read TGTGCCAGCAGCGTAGATATGAATGAGCAGTTCTTC. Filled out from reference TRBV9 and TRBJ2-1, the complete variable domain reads DSGVTQTPKHLITATGQRVTLRCSPRSGDLSVYWYQQSLDQGLQFLIQYYNGEERAKGNILERFSAQQFPDLHSELNLSSLELGDSALYFCASSVDMNEQFFGPGTRLTVL.

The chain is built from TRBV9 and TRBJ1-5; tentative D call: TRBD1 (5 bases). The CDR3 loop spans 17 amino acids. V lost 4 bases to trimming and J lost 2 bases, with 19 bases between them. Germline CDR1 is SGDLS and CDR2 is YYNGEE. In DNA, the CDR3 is TGTGCCAGCAGCCCTACTCCGTTAGGGGTTGGCAATCAGCCCCAGCATTTT. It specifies CASSPTPLGVGNQPQHF.

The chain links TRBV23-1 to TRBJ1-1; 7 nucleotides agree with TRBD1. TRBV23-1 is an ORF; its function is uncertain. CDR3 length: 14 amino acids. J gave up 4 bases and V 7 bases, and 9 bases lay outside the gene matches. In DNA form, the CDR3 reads TGCGCCAGCACTTTGGAACAGGGGTTCACTGAAGCTTTCTTT. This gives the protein CASTLEQGFTEAFF.

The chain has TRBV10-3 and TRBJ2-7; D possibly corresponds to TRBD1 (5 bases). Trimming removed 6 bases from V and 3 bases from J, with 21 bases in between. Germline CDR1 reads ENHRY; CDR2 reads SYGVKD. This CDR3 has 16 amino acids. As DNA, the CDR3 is TGTGCCATCAGCCCTGGTGCGGCAGGGATGAGCTACGAGCAGTACTTC. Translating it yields CAISPGAAGMSYEQYF.

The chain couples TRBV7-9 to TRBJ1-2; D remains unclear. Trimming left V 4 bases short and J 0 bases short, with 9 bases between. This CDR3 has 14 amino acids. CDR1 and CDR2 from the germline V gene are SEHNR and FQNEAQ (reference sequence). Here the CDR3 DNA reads TGTGCCAGCAGCTCTTCGAGTACTAACTATGGCTACACCTTC. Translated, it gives CASSSSSTNYGYTF.

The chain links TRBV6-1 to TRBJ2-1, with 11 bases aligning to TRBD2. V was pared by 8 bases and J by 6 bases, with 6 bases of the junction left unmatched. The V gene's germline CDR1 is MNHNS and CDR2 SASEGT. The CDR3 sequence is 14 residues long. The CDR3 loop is CASRLAGGINEQFF. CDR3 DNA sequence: TGTGCCAGCCGGCTAGCGGGGGGTATCAATGAGCAGTTCTTC.

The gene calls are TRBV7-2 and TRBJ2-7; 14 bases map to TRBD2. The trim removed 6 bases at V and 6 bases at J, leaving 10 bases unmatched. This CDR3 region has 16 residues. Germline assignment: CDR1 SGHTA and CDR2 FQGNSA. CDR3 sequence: CASRIRLAGGPSEQYF. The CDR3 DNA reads TGTGCCAGCAGGATCCGACTAGCGGGGGGGCCTAGCGAGCAGTACTTC.

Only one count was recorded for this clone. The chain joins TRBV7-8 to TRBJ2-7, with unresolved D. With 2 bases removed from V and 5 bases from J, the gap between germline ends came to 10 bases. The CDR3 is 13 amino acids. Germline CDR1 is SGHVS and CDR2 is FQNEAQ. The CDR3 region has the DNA TGTGCCAGCAGCTTATTTTTACAACACGAGCAGTACTTC. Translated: CASSLFLQHEQYF.

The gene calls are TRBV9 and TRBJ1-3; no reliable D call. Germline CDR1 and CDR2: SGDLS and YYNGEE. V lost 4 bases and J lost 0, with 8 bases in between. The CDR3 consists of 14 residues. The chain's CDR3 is CASSISISGNTIYF. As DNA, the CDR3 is TGTGCCAGCAGCATTAGTATCTCTGGAAACACCATATATTTT.

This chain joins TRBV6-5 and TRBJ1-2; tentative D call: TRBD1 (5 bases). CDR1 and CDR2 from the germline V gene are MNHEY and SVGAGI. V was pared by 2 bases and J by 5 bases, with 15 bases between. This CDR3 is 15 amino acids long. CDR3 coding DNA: TGTGCCAGCAGTTACGGGGGGGGAATTATATATGGCTACACCTTC. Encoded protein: CASSYGGGIIYGYTF.

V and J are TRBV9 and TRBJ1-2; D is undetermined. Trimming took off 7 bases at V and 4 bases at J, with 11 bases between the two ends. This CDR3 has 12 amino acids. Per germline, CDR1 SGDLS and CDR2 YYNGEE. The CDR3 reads CASSTLFYGYTF. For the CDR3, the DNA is TGTGCCAGCTCCACTCTCTTCTATGGCTACACCTTC.

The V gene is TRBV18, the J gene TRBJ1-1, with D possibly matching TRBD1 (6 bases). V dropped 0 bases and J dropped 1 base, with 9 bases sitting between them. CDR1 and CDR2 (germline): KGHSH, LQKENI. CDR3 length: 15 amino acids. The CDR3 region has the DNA TGTGCCAGCTCACCACCGGCAGGGGCGAACACTGAAGCTTTCTTT. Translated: CASSPPAGANTEAFF.

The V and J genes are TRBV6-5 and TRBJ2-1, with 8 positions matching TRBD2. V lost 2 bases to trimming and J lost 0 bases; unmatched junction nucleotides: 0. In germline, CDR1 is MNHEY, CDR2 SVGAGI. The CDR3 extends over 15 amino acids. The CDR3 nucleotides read TGTGCCAGCAGTTACGCGGGAGGCTCCTACAATGAGCAGTTCTTC. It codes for CASSYAGGSYNEQFF.

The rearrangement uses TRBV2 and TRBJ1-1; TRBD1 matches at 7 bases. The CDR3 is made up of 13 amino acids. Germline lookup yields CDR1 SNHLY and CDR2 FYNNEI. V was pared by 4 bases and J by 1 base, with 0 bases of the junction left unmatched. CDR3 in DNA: TGTGCCAGCAGTGCAGGGGGGAACACTGAAGCTTTCTTT. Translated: CASSAGGNTEAFF. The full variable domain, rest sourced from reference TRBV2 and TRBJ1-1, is EPEVTQTPSHQVTQMGQEVILRCVPISNHLYFYWYRQILGQKVEFLVSFYNNEISEKSEIFDDQFSVERPDGSNFTLKIRSTKLEDSAMYFCASSAGGNTEAFFGQGTRLTVV.

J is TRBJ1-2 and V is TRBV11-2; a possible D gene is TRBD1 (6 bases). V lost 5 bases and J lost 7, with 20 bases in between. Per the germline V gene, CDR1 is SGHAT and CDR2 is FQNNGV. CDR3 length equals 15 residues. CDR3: CASSPRGGGGSGYTF. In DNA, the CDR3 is TGTGCCAGCAGCCCCAGAGGGGGGGGCGGGAGTGGCTACACCTTC.

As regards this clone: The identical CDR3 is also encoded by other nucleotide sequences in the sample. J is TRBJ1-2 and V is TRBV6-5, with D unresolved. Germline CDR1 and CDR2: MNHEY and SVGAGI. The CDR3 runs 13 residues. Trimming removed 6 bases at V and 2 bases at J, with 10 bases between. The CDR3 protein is CASRRGSNYGYTF. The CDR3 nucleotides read TGTGCCAGCAGACGGGGTTCCAACTATGGCTACACCTTC.

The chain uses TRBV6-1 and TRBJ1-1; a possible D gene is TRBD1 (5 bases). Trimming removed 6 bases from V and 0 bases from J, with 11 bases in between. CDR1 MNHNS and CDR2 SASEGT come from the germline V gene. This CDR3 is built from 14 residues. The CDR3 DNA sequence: TGTGCCAGCAGCACAGGACCCATGAACACTGAAGCTTTCTTT. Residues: CASSTGPMNTEAFF.